The clone carrying this T cell receptor (beta chain) showed up many times. The V end lost 3 bases, the J end lost 0 bases, and 8 bases lay between the germline ends. The CDR3 has 14 amino acids. The germline CDR1 and CDR2 sequences are SEHNR and FQNEAQ (reference sequence). This sample is drawn from a study of T cells in Graves' hyperthyroidism and ophthalmopathy. For the study at large: It was at initial diagnosis, before any treatment, that peripheral blood was collected.

Researchers amplified the TCR beta CDR3 regions from RNA transcripts. Carried out on the TCR CDR3, a first-round RT-PCR used the HTBI primer set. TCRdb ran MiXCR on the multiplex PCR reads and lists one entry per CDR3 protein. The sample has roughly 280,000 distinct CDR3 sequences; approximately 17% are singletons. Sequencing was carried out using blood. The V and J genes are TRBV7-9 and TRBJ1-1; D is unresolved. This receptor was taken from a woman in her sixties or seventies with Graves' ophthalmopathy. The CDR3 here is CASSFRGMNTEAFF. The DNA for the CDR3 is TGTGCCAGCAGCTTTCGAGGAATGAACACTGAAGCTTTCTTT.